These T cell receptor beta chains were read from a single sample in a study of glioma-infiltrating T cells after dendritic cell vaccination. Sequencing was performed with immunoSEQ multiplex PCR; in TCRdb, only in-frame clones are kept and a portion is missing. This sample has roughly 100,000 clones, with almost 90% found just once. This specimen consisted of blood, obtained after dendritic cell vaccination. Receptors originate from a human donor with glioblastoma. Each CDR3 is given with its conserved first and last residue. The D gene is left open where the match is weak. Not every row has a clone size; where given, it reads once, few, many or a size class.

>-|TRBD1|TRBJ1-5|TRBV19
CASRDRVGSNQPQHF
TGTGCCAGCCGAGACAGGGTTGGGAGCAATCAGCCCCAGCATTTT
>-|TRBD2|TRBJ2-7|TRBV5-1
CASSDGGANEQYF
TGCGCCAGCAGCGACGGGGGGGCCAACGAGCAGTACTTC
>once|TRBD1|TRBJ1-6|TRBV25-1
CATQGVSSPLHF
TGTGCCACTCAGGGGGTTAGTTCACCCCTCCACTTT
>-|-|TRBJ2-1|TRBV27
CASSPPGHPSNEQFF
TGTGCCAGCAGTCCCCCGGGACACCCTAGTAATGAGCAGTTCTTC
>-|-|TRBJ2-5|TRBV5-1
CASTPGTDGRETQYF
TGCGCCAGCACGCCCGGGACAGACGGGAGAGAGACCCAGTACTTC
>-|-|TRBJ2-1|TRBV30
CAWSVLEGVDEQFF
TGTGCCTGGAGTGTACTCGAGGGGGTGGATGAGCAGTTCTTC
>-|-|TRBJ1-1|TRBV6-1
CASSEQALGTEAFF
TGTGCCAGCAGTGAGCAGGCCCTGGGCACTGAAGCTTTCTTT
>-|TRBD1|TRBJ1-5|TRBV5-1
CASSLWTGRNQPQHF
TGCGCCAGCAGCCTCTGGACAGGGCGTAATCAGCCCCAGCATTTT
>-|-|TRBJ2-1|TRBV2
CASSLSGAQENEQFF
TGTGCCAGCAGCCTCTCGGGAGCGCAGGAGAATGAGCAGTTCTTC
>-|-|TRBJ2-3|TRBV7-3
CASSLGGGDTDTQYF
TGTGCCAGCAGCTTAGGGGGAGGAGACACAGATACGCAGTATTTT
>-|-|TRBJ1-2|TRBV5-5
CASSLATGYGYTF
TGTGCCAGCAGCTTGGCCACAGGCTATGGCTACACCTTC
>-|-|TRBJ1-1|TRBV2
CASSQDINTEAFF
TGTGCCAGCAGCCAGGACATAAACACTGAAGCTTTCTTT
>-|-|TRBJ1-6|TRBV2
CASSERGYIISPLHF
TGTGCCAGCAGTGAACGGGGGTATATTATTTCACCCCTCCACTTT